Presented here are 15 T cell receptor beta chains from one specimen sequenced in a study of shared clonotypes between healthy human individuals. Profiling relied on immunoSEQ multiplex PCR, and the TCRdb table lists in-frame clones only, not all of them. The table records about 520,000 clones, around 80% of them present only once. The specimen sequenced was PBMCs. Receptors originate from a middle-aged woman in good health. Some clones in this sample may be carry-over from other donors' samples.

This clone was seen only a few times. This chain joins TRBV9 and TRBJ2-1, with 12 bases that match TRBD2. Trimming at V came to 4 bases and at J to 9 bases, leaving 14 bases not matched to a gene. The CDR3 extends over 17 amino acids. Germline values: CDR1 SGDLS, CDR2 YYNGEE. The DNA of the CDR3 is TGTGCCAGCAGCCCGTTCCTAGCGGGGGGGACAATTTCTGAGCAGTTCTTC. Amino acid sequence: CASSPFLAGGTISEQFF.

This clone was seen a single time. V usage is TRBV18 and J usage is TRBJ2-1, with D hard to call. Trimming stripped 3 bases from V and 6 bases from J, with 3 bases between. The CDR3 totals 11 residues. The germline V gene has CDR1 KGHSH and CDR2 LQKENI. CDR3 in DNA: TGTGCCAGCTCACCTAGCAATGAGCAGTTCTTC. Translation: CASSPSNEQFF.

J is TRBJ1-5 and V is TRBV19; possibly TRBD1 for D (6 bases). Germline CDR1 reads LNHDA; CDR2 reads SQIVND (reference sequence). Trimming removed 7 bases at V and 7 bases at J, with 14 bases between. This CDR3 spans 13 amino acids. This CDR3 reads CASTTRGHQPQHF. The CDR3 region has the DNA TGTGCCAGTACCACCAGGGGTCACCAGCCCCAGCATTTT.

The gene calls are TRBV7-2 and TRBJ1-4; no clear D. Germline-derived CDR1 and CDR2 are SGHTA and FQGNSA. Trimming took off 4 bases at V and 0 bases at J, with 3 bases between the two ends. The CDR3 contains 13 residues. CDR3 DNA: TGTGCCAGCAGCTGGGCAACTAATGAAAAACTGTTTTTT. Its protein is CASSWATNEKLFF. Supplemented by reference TRBV7-2 and TRBJ1-4, the full variable domain reads GAGVSQSPSNKVTEKGKDVELRCDPISGHTALYWYRQSLGQGLEFLIYFQGNSAPDKSGLPSDRFSAERTGGSVSTLTIQRTQQEDSAVYLCASSWATNEKLFFGSGTQLSVL.

This chain links TRBV11-3 with TRBJ2-2; TRBD2 agrees at 7 bases. With V trimmed by 5 bases and J by 6 bases, 12 bases remained unmatched. Germline CDR1 reads SGHNT; CDR2 reads YENEEA. This CDR3 region has 16 residues. The DNA for the CDR3 is TGTGCCAGCAGCCGTCACGGACTAGTGGAGGCCGGGGAGCTGTTTTTT. Its translation: CASSRHGLVEAGELFF.

CDR3 coding DNA: TGTGCCAGCGGACTAGCGGGAGGCCTTGAAAATGAGCAGTTCTTC. This sequence encodes CASGLAGGLENEQFF. The gene calls are TRBV27 and TRBJ2-1; 14 nucleotides agree with TRBD2. This CDR3 comprises 15 residues. V was pared by 8 bases and J by 7 bases, with 7 bases of the junction left unmatched. Germline CDR1 reads MNHEY; CDR2 reads SMNVEV (reference sequence).

This sequence joins TRBV7-9 and TRBJ2-7, with TRBD2 as a possible D gene (6 bases). The germline V and J ends were trimmed by 1 base and 3 bases, with 16 bases remaining between them. Germline V gene data show CDR1 as SEHNR and CDR2 as FQNEAQ (reference sequence). The CDR3 contains 16 residues. The CDR3 sequence: CASSLVAVAVYYEQYF. DNA for the CDR3: TGTGCCAGCAGCTTAGTAGCGGTAGCCGTATACTACGAGCAGTACTTC.

The rearrangement joins TRBV4-1 to TRBJ1-4, with 7 bases aligning to TRBD1. This CDR3 comprises 15 residues. CDR1 and CDR2 from the germline V gene are MGHRA and YSYEKL. J gave up 4 bases and V 5 bases, and 7 bases lay outside the gene matches. CDR3 protein: CASSYTGTVNEKLFF. CDR3 nucleotide sequence: TGCGCCAGCAGCTATACCGGGACAGTTAATGAAAAACTGTTTTTT.

The chain is built from TRBV2 and TRBJ2-7; 10 bases map to TRBD2. CDR3 length equals 15 residues. With 6 bases clipped from V and 0 bases from J, the junction kept 5 bases outside the gene matches. Germline CDR1 SNHLY, CDR2 FYNNEI. The CDR3 nucleotides are TGTGCCAGCAGATCCAGCGGGAGGGTCTCCTACGAGCAGTACTTC. Translating gives CASRSSGRVSYEQYF.

The CDR3: CASSLGAASSYEQYF. The CDR3 coding sequence is TGTGCCAGCAGCTTGGGGGCAGCGAGCTCCTACGAGCAGTACTTC. The chain is built from TRBV5-4 and TRBJ2-7; no reliable D call. Trimming stripped 0 bases from V and 0 bases from J, with 10 bases between. CDR1 and CDR2 (germline): SGHNT, YYREEE (reference sequence). The CDR3 is made up of 15 amino acids.

The chain uses TRBV28 and TRBJ2-5; D is perhaps TRBD1 or TRBD2 (6 bases each). The DNA matches TRBJ2-7 better at its end, which makes the J call doubtful. The CDR3 extends over 11 amino acids. Per the germline V gene, CDR1 is MDHEN and CDR2 is SYDVKM. The CDR3 reads CAIIRGDEQYF. CDR3 bases: TGTGCCATCATTAGGGGGGACGAGCAGTACTTC.

The CDR3: CATSKGAGTEAFF. The CDR3 bases are TGTGCCACCAGCAAGGGGGCCGGGACTGAAGCTTTCTTT. This chain links TRBV15 with TRBJ1-1, with 7 nucleotides matching TRBD1. The CDR3 has 13 residues. After removal of 4 bases from V and 5 bases from J, the junction contained 4 bases not matched to a gene. In germline, CDR1 is LNHNV, CDR2 YYDKDF (reference sequence).

The chain links TRBV18 to TRBJ2-7; no reliable D call. CDR3 length: 13 amino acids. V shed 4 bases and J shed 1 base, with 8 bases lying between them. CDR1 is KGHSH, CDR2 LQKENI, per germline. The CDR3 sequence is CASSQDVSYEQYF. In nucleotides, the CDR3 is TGTGCCAGCTCACAGGACGTATCCTACGAGCAGTACTTC.

The rearrangement uses TRBV6-5 and TRBJ1-5, with D unresolved. Germline V lookup: CDR1 MNHEY, CDR2 SVGAGI. This CDR3 is 13 amino acids long. The V end lost 0 bases, the J end lost 5 bases, and 5 bases lay between the germline ends. The CDR3 loop reads CASSYSSYQPQHF. As DNA, the CDR3 is TGTGCCAGCAGTTACTCGAGCTATCAGCCCCAGCATTTT.

This clone was counted many times. The chain uses TRBV4-2 and TRBJ2-1; 9 positions agree with TRBD2. The J segment lost 5 bases and the V segment lost 0 bases, leaving 5 bases of the junction unmatched. The germline V gene has CDR1 LGHNA and CDR2 YNFKEQ. The CDR3 covers 16 residues. The DNA of the CDR3 is TGTGCCAGCAGCCAAGATTCGTCTAGCGGGGACAATGAGCAGTTCTTC. Its protein is CASSQDSSSGDNEQFF.